The 5 T cell receptor beta chains reported below all come from one sample, sequenced in a study of CD8 T cells in Susac syndrome. Reverse transcription of roughly 0.5 to 1 ug RNA was performed with random hexamers. TCRdb redid the calling of the immunoSEQ multiplex PCR reads with MiXCR, one entry per CDR3 protein. This repertoire shows approximately 170,000 distinct CDR3 sequences, approximately 94% found once; its top ten account for about 0.1%. The sequencing input was CD4+ T cells from PBMCs. The receptor source for this set is a human donor with multiple sclerosis.

This clonotype was found a few times. The chain couples TRBV6-1 to TRBJ2-3; D remains ambiguous. The germline gives CDR1 MNHNS, CDR2 SASEGT. The CDR3 is 11 residues long. V was clipped by 8 bases and J by 2 bases, with 5 bases between them. CDR3 region: CASRHTDTQYF. The DNA for the CDR3 is TGTGCCAGCCGACACACAGATACGCAGTATTTT.

V and J are TRBV30 and TRBJ1-1, with TRBD1 identical over 9 bases. After removal of 3 bases from V and 5 bases from J, the junction contained 7 bases not matched to a gene. Per germline, CDR1 GTSNPN and CDR2 SVGIG (reference sequence). The CDR3 loop spans 14 amino acids. Written as DNA, the CDR3 is TGTGCCTGGAGGACAGGGGGAGAGAGAACTGAAGCTTTCTTT. Protein product: CAWRTGGERTEAFF.

The chain recombines TRBV4-1 with TRBJ2-1; TRBD2 matches 10 bases. Germline-derived CDR1 and CDR2 are MGHRA and YSYEKL. The CDR3 is made up of 18 amino acids. V was clipped by 0 bases and J by 0 bases; unmatched bases: 5. The CDR3 loop reads CASSQDTSGASSYNEQFF. The CDR3 coding sequence is TGCGCCAGCAGCCAAGATACTAGCGGGGCAAGCTCCTACAATGAGCAGTTCTTC.

This clonotype was seen once. V usage is TRBV30 and J usage is TRBJ2-1; D is undetermined. The CDR3 contains 11 residues. CDR1 and CDR2 (germline): GTSNPN, SVGIG (reference sequence). The V and J ends lost 4 bases and 8 bases respectively, with 9 bases between them. Here the CDR3 reads CAWKLWDEQFF. The DNA of the CDR3 is TGTGCCTGGAAACTATGGGATGAGCAGTTCTTC.

The V gene is TRBV12-3 or TRBV12-4, the J gene TRBJ2-3; no firm D call. This CDR3 is 15 amino acids long. V lost 5 bases to trimming and J lost 2 bases, with 14 bases between them. CDR3 nucleotides: TGTGCCAGCAGTCCTCTAAGTCTTGACACAGATACGCAGTATTTT. The encoded protein is CASSPLSLDTDTQYF.